This T cell receptor beta chain was identified in a study of blood T cells in healthy people across ages. The use of a sample-barcoded 5' primer and a J-beta primer mix characterized a second PCR of about 6 to 12 cycles. Each sample yielded at least 3 million CDR3-containing paired-end reads. In TCRdb, the 5' RACE reads were re-called with MiXCR into one record per CDR3 protein. In the table there are fewer than 700,000 distinct CDR3 sequences, around 48% of which are singletons. Notes on this clonotype: Its target is unknown.

Study results and caveats: Donor CMV status was unknown, possibly confounding expanded clonotype changes. Measured against age, TCR beta diversity per million T cells decreased in a roughly linear manner.

The germline V gene has CDR1 DFQATT and CDR2 SNEGSKA (reference sequence). Trimming cost V 1 base and J 4 bases; bases outside gene matches: 11. This CDR3 contains 17 residues. The TCR was taken from a man of 80 years or more in good health. The sample comprised blood. V is TRBV20-1 and J is TRBJ2-1; 9 bases line up with TRBD2. The CDR3 DNA reads as TGCAGTGCTAGAGGAGGGCCTAGCGGGACCGTTTACAATGAGCAGTTCTTC. This encodes CSARGGPSGTVYNEQFF.